A selection of T cell receptor beta chains follows, all from one sample in a study of somatic mutations in cytotoxic T cells in rheumatoid arthritis. The repertoire was sequenced with immunoSEQ multiplex PCR; TCRdb's copy has only in-frame clones and lacks some. The sample has about 5,000 clones, more than 75% seen once. Source material: CD8+ T cells sorted from blood. These receptors were collected from an adult with rheumatoid arthritis. Both conserved end residues are part of each CDR3. Fields, in order: V gene, J gene, D gene, clone size, CDR3 protein, CDR3 DNA. D genes are given only for firm matches. Size values are once, few and many counts, or a class for expanded clones, and some rows have none.

>TRBV2|TRBJ1-1|-|few
CASSEGMNTEAFF
TGTGCCAGCAGTGAAGGGATGAACACTGAAGCTTTCTTT
>TRBV25-1|TRBJ2-2|-|-
CASSEYPSRGAGELFF
TGTGCCAGCAGTGAATATCCCAGCAGGGGAGCCGGGGAGCTGTTTTTT
>TRBV9|TRBJ2-3|-|-
CASSVRGDLRDTQYF
TGTGCCAGCAGCGTACGCGGGGACCTCAGGGATACGCAGTATTTT
>TRBV9|TRBJ1-2|-|-
CASSSRYGYTF
TGTGCCAGCAGCTCCCGATATGGCTACACCTTC
>TRBV6-1|TRBJ2-6|TRBD1|-
CASSVTGAGANVLTF
TGTGCCAGCAGTGTGACAGGGGCTGGGGCCAACGTCCTGACTTTC
>TRBV4-3|TRBJ2-1|-|-
CASSQDSNEGPANEQFF
TGCGCCAGCAGCCAAGATTCGAACGAGGGCCCGGCCAATGAGCAGTTCTTC
>TRBV30|TRBJ1-2|-|-
CAWSVKDTTFYGYTF
TGTGCCTGGAGTGTAAAGGACACTACCTTCTATGGCTACACCTTC
>TRBV7-9|TRBJ1-1|TRBD1|-
CASSYQGADTEAFF
TGTGCCAGCAGCTATCAGGGGGCAGACACTGAAGCTTTCTTT
>TRBV7-2|TRBJ1-5|TRBD1|-
CASSFRQGGGQPQHF
TGTGCCAGCAGCTTTCGACAGGGGGGGGGACAGCCCCAGCATTTT
>TRBV10-3|TRBJ1-1|-|-
CATLEKRNTEAFF
TGTGCCACCCTTGAGAAGCGCAACACTGAAGCTTTCTTT
>TRBV19|TRBJ1-1|-|-
CASSIGGANTEAFF
TGTGCCAGTAGTATTGGGGGGGCGAACACTGAAGCTTTCTTT
>TRBV6-1|TRBJ2-1|-|few
CASNWTPRTEQFF
TGTGCCAGCAACTGGACACCCCGTACTGAGCAGTTCTTC
>TRBV9|TRBJ2-2|-|-
CASWGDDRNTGELFF
TGTGCCAGCTGGGGGGACGACAGAAACACCGGGGAGCTGTTTTTT
>TRBV14|TRBJ2-1|TRBD1|-
CASSPYRGPYNEQFF
TGTGCCAGCAGCCCGTACAGGGGCCCCTACAATGAGCAGTTCTTC
>TRBV5-4|TRBJ2-7|-|-
CASSFGAGSSYEQYF
TGTGCCAGCAGCTTCGGGGCAGGTAGCTCCTACGAGCAGTACTTC
>TRBV5-1|TRBJ2-1|-|-
CASSLGGQGNYNEQFF
TGCGCCAGCAGCTTGGGGGGCCAGGGTAACTACAATGAGCAGTTCTTC
>TRBV2|TRBJ2-7|TRBD1|-
CASRQGNYEQYF
TGTGCCAGTAGACAGGGAAACTACGAGCAGTACTTC
>TRBV11-2|TRBJ2-7|-|-
CASSFELSYEQYF
TGTGCCAGCAGCTTCGAACTCTCCTACGAGCAGTACTTC
>TRBV19|TRBJ1-4|-|-
CASREGHFATNEKLFF
TGTGCCAGTAGAGAGGGACATTTTGCAACTAATGAAAAACTGTTTTTT
>TRBV6-6|TRBJ1-2|TRBD1|-
CASSYSQGGGNGYTF
TGTGCCAGCAGTTACAGCCAGGGGGGAGGGAATGGCTACACCTTC
>TRBV19|TRBJ1-6|-|-
CASSIVGRPLHF
TGTGCCAGTAGTATTGTTGGAAGACCCCTCCACTTT
>TRBV27|TRBJ1-5|TRBD1|once
CASSGQGVGQPQHF
TGTGCCAGCAGTGGACAGGGCGTGGGGCAGCCCCAGCATTTT
>TRBV4-2|TRBJ2-7|-|few
CASSHPGVRGRSYEQYF
TGTGCCAGCAGCCACCCGGGGGTGCGCGGGCGCTCCTACGAGCAGTACTTC
>TRBV4-1|TRBJ1-2|TRBD1|-
CASSQPGQGAIGYTF
TGCGCCAGCAGCCAACCGGGACAGGGGGCGATTGGCTACACCTTC